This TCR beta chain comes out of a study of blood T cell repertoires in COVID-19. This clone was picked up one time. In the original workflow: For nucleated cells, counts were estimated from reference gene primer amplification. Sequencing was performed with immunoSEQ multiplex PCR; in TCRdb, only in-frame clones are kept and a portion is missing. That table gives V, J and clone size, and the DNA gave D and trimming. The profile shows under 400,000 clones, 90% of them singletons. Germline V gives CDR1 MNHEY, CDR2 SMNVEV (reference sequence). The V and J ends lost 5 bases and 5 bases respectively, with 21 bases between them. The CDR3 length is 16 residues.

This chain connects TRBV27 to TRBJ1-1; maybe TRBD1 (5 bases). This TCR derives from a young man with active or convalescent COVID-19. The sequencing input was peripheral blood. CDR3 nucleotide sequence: TGTGCCAGCAGTCCCCCCGGGCAGGGTCGGAGTACTGAAGCTTTCTTT. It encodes CASSPPGQGRSTEAFF.